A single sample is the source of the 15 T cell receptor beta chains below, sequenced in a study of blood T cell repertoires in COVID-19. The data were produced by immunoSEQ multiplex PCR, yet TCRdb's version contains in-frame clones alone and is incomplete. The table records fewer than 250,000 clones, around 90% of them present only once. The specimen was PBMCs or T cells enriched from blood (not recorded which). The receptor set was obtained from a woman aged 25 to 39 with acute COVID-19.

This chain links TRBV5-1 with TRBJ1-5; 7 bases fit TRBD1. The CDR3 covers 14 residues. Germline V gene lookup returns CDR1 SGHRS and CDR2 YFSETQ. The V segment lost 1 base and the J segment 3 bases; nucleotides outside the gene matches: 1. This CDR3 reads CASSLTGVNQPQHF. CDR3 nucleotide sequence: TGCGCCAGCAGCTTGACAGGGGTCAATCAGCCCCAGCATTTT.

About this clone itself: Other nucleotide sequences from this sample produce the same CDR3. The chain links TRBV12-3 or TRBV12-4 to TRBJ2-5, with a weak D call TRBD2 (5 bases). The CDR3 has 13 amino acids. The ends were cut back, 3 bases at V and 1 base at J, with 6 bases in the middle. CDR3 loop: CASSLGSQETQYF. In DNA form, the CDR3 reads TGTGCCAGCAGTTTGGGGAGCCAAGAGACCCAGTACTTC.

The CDR3 region is CASSQGWGQVQETQYF. In DNA form, the CDR3 reads TGCGCCAGCAGCCAAGGGTGGGGACAGGTACAAGAGACCCAGTACTTC. The V call is TRBV4-3, the J call TRBJ2-5; 8 bases fit TRBD1. The junction had 6 bases not matched to a gene; V was cut back by 1 base and J by 2 bases. The CDR3 covers 16 residues. Per germline, CDR1 LGHNA and CDR2 YSLEER.

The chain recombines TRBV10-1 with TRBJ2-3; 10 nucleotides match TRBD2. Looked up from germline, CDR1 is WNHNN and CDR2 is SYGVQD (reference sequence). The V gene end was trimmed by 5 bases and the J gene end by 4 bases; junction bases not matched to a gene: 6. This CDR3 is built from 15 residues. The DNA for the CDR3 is TGCGCCAGCAGTAAAAGCGGGGGGGCCGCAGATACGCAGTATTTT. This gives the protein CASSKSGGAADTQYF.

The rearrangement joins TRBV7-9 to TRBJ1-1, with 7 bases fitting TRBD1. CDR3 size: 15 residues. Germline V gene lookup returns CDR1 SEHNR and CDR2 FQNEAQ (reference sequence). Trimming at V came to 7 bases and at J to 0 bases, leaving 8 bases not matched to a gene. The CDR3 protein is CASTPGTVMNTEAFF. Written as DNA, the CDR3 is TGTGCCAGCACGCCGGGGACAGTTATGAACACTGAAGCTTTCTTT.

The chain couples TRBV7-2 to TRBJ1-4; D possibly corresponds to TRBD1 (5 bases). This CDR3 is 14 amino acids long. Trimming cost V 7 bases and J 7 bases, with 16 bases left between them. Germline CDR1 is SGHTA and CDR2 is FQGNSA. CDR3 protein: CASTEGLEGEKLFF. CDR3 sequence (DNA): TGTGCCAGCACTGAGGGACTAGAGGGTGAAAAACTGTTTTTT.

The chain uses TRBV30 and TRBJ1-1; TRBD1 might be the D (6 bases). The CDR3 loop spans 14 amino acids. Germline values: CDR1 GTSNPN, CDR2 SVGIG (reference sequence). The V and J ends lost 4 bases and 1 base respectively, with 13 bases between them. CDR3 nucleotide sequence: TGTGCCTGGACCCGGACAGCGAGGAACACTGAAGCTTTCTTT. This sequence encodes CAWTRTARNTEAFF.

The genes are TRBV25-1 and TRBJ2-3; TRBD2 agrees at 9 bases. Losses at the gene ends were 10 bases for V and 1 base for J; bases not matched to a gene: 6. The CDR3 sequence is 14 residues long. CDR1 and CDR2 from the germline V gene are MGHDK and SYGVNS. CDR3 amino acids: CATPRGGGTDTQYF. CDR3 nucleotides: TGTGCCACCCCCCGCGGGGGGGGCACAGATACGCAGTATTTT.

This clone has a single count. Here the CDR3 DNA reads TGTGCCAGCAGCCACAACTACGAGCAGTACTTC. It codes for CASSHNYEQYF. This rearrangement joins TRBV3-1 (or the pseudogene TRBV3-2) to TRBJ2-7; no definite D call. The CDR3 has 11 residues. The germline gives CDR1 LGHDT, CDR2 YNNKEL (reference sequence). The V and J ends lost 3 bases and 3 bases respectively, with 3 bases between them.

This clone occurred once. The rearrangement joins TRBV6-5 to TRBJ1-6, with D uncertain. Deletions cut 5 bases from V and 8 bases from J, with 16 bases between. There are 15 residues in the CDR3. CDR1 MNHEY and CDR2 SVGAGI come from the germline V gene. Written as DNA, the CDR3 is TGTGCCAGCAGTCAATATCCCACGAGGGATTCACCCCTCCACTTT. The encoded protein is CASSQYPTRDSPLHF.

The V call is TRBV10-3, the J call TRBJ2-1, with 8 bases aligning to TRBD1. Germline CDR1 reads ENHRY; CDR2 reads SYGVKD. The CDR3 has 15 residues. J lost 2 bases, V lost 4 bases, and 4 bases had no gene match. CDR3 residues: CAISGEDRAYNEQFF. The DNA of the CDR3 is TGTGCCATCAGTGGGGAGGACAGGGCCTACAATGAGCAGTTCTTC.

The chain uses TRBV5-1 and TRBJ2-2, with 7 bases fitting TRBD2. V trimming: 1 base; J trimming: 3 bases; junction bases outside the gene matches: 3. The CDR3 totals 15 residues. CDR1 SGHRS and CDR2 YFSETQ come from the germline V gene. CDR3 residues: CASSLRLADTGELFF. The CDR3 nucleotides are TGCGCCAGCAGCTTGAGGCTAGCGGACACCGGGGAGCTGTTTTTT.

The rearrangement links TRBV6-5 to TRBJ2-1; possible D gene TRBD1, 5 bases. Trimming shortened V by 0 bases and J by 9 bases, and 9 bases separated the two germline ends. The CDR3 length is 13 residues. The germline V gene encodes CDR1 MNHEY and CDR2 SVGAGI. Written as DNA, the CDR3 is TGTGCCAGCAGTTACTCGAGTAGGGGTGAGCAGTTCTTC. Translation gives CASSYSSRGEQFF.

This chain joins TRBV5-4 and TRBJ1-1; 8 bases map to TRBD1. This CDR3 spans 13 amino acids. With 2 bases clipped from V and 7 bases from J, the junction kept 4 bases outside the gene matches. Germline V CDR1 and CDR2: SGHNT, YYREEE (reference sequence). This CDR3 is CASSLQGGDEAFF. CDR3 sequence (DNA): TGTGCCAGCAGCTTACAGGGGGGAGATGAAGCTTTCTTT.

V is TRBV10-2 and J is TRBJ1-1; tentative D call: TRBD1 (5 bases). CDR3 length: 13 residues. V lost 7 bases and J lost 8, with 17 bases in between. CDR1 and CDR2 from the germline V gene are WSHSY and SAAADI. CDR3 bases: TGCGCCAGCACCTCACCGGGGACTTTCGAAGCTTTCTTT. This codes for CASTSPGTFEAFF.